The 10 T cell receptor beta chains below all came from one sample that was sequenced in a study of blood T cell repertoires in COVID-19 (dated by TCRdb to about 2020). The library relied on the immunoSEQ multiplex PCR assay. TCRdb's version of the immuneACCESS table is confined to in-frame rearrangements and falls short of the full clone set. An unresolved V gene accounts for under half of the shortfall where checked; the remainder is of unknown origin. For this sample the table gives approximately 290,000 clones, of which 90% were detected only once. The ten top clones hold more than 0.95% of the sample. Sequenced: PBMCs or T cells enriched from blood (not recorded which). The receptors originated from a woman younger than 45 who had recovered from COVID-19.

The genes are TRBV6-5 and TRBJ2-7; tentatively, D is TRBD2 (6 bases). Deletions cut 0 bases from V and 4 bases from J, with 13 bases between. CDR1 is MNHEY, CDR2 SVGAGI, per germline. The CDR3 is 15 amino acids. CDR3 region: CASSYSEGEWYEQYF. The CDR3 DNA is TGTGCCAGCAGTTACTCGGAGGGAGAGTGGTACGAGCAGTACTTC.

This chain uses TRBV29-1 with TRBJ2-1; D gene ambiguous. Germline V gives CDR1 SQVTM, CDR2 ANQGSEA. The germline V and J ends were trimmed by 4 bases and 3 bases, with 13 bases remaining between them. The CDR3 consists of 14 residues. The CDR3 DNA is TGCAGCGTTGCTGGGCAGCCGAGCTACAATGAGCAGTTCTTC. This gives the protein CSVAGQPSYNEQFF.

For the CDR3, the DNA is TGTGCCAGTAGTATCGGGGATACGCAGTATTTT. Residues: CASSIGDTQYF. The V call is TRBV19, the J call TRBJ2-3; unclear D gene. The CDR3 is 11 residues long. Germline V CDR1 and CDR2: LNHDA, SQIVND (reference sequence). V was cut by 3 bases and J by 6 bases, with 4 bases left in between.

The chain joins TRBV28 to TRBJ1-1; D is ambiguous. V lost 8 bases to trimming and J lost 5 bases, with 6 bases between them. The CDR3 contains 10 residues. Germline V gene data show CDR1 as MDHEN and CDR2 as SYDVKM. Here the CDR3 reads CASRHTEAFF. In DNA, the CDR3 is TGTGCCAGCCGACATACTGAAGCTTTCTTT.

The chain combines TRBV5-1 with TRBJ2-6, with D maybe TRBD1 (5 bases). The CDR3 spans 17 residues. The V and J ends lost 2 bases and 0 bases respectively, with 12 bases between them. The germline gives CDR1 SGHRS, CDR2 YFSETQ. This chain's CDR3 is CASSFDRPSSGANVLTF. The CDR3, as DNA: TGCGCCAGCAGCTTTGACAGACCGAGCTCTGGGGCCAACGTCCTGACTTTC.

This rearrangement joins TRBV6-5 to TRBJ1-5, with 8 bases aligning to TRBD1. From germline, CDR1 is MNHEY and CDR2 SVGAGI. V gave up 10 bases and J gave up 0 bases; unmatched junction bases: 2. This CDR3 is built from 13 residues. CDR3 protein: CATDRGSNQPQHF. The CDR3 DNA reads TGTGCCACCGACAGGGGTAGCAATCAGCCCCAGCATTTT.

The J gene is TRBJ2-7, the V gene TRBV3-1 (or the pseudogene TRBV3-2), with TRBD1 matching over 10 bases. The CDR3 sequence is 14 residues long. Germline V gene sequence: CDR1 LGHDT, CDR2 YNNKEL (reference sequence). The V and J ends lost 3 bases and 5 bases, in that order; junction bases with no gene match: 4. The CDR3 DNA follows: TGTGCCAGCAGCCAGACAGGGGGCGGGAACGAGCAGTACTTC. Protein product: CASSQTGGGNEQYF.

The chain couples TRBV5-4 to TRBJ1-6; D uncertain. Trimming took off 1 base at V and 7 bases at J, with 6 bases between the two ends. The CDR3 consists of 13 residues. Per germline, CDR1 SGHNT and CDR2 YYREEE (reference sequence). The CDR3 sequence: CASSLMSNSPLHF. CDR3 in DNA: TGTGCCAGCAGCTTGATGAGCAATTCACCCCTCCACTTT.

This clone came up once. The chain recombines TRBV7-3 with TRBJ1-5; tentative D call: TRBD1 (5 bases). The CDR3 totals 17 residues. Germline V lookup: CDR1 SGHTA, CDR2 FQGTGA. V was shortened by 5 bases and J by 0 bases, with 17 bases between the two germline ends. CDR3 nucleotides: TGTGCCAGCAGCCGACGCGGGGCTCTCTATAGCAATCAGCCCCAGCATTTT. It translates to CASSRRGALYSNQPQHF. Variable domain in full (rest from reference TRBV7-3 and TRBJ1-5): GAGVSQTPSNKVTEKGKYVELRCDPISGHTALYWYRQSLGQGPEFLIYFQGTGAADDSGLPNDRFFAVRPEGSVSTLKIQRTERGDSAVYLCASSRRGALYSNQPQHFGDGTRLSIL.

The rearrangement links TRBV9 to TRBJ2-3; D may be TRBD2 (6 bases). Trimming left V 1 base short and J 1 base short, with 16 bases between. The V gene's germline CDR1 is SGDLS and CDR2 YYNGEE. CDR3 length equals 17 residues. CDR3 in amino acids: CASSVTEGNRGTDTQYF. Here the CDR3 DNA reads TGTGCCAGCAGCGTAACGGAGGGGAACCGCGGCACAGATACGCAGTATTTT.